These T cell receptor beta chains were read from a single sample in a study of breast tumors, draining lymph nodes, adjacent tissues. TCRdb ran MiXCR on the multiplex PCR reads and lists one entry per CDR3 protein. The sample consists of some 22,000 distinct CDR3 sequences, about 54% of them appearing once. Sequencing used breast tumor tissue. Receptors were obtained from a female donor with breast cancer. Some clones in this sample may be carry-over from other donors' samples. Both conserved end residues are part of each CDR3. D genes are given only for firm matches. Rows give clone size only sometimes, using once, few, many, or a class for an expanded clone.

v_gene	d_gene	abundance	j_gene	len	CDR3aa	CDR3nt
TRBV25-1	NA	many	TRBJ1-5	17	CASSEDTCRTSHQPQHF	TGTGCCAGCAGTGAGGATACGTGTAGGACCAGCCATCAGCCCCAGCATTTT
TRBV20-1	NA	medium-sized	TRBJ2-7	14	CSAIEGKSSYEQYF	TGCAGTGCTATAGAGGGGAAATCCTCCTACGAGCAGTACTTC
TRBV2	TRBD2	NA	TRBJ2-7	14	CASRSGSNTYEQYF	TGTGCCAGCAGGAGCGGGAGTAACACCTACGAGCAGTACTTC
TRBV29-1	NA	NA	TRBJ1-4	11	CSVDFQEKLFF	TGCAGCGTTGATTTCCAGGAAAAACTGTTTTTT
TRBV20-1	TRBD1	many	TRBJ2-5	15	CSASGLGQGGETQYF	TGCAGTGCTAGTGGCCTGGGACAGGGGGGGGAGACCCAGTACTTC
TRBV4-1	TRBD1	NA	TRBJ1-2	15	CASSLRQGIGYGYTF	TGCGCCAGCAGCCTCAGACAGGGAATCGGCTATGGCTACACCTTC
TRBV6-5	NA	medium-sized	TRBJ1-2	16	CASSYVRTGGGYGYTF	TGTGCCAGCAGTTACGTCCGGACGGGAGGGGGCTATGGCTACACCTTC
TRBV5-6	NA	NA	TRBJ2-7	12	CASSLGQNEQYF	TGTGCCAGCAGCTTGGGACAGAACGAGCAGTACTTC
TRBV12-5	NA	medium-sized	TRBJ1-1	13	CASGLGLLTEAFF	TGTGCTAGTGGTTTGGGGCTTTTGACTGAAGCTTTCTTT
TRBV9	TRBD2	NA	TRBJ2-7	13	CASLAEFSYEQYF	TGTGCCAGCCTAGCGGAATTCTCCTACGAGCAGTACTTC
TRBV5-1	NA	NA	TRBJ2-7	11	CASSLGDEQYF	TGCGCCAGCAGTCTCGGGGACGAGCAGTACTTC
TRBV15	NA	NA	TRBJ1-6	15	CATSRDREGFAPLHF	TGTGCCACCAGCAGAGATCGTGAGGGGTTTGCACCCCTCCACTTT
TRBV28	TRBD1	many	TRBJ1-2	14	CASRKQGAHYGYTF	TGTGCCAGCAGGAAACAGGGGGCCCACTATGGCTACACCTTC
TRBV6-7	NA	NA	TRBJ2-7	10	CASTRHEQYF	TGTGCCAGCACGCGCCACGAGCAGTACTTC
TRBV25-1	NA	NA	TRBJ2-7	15	CASGDPDHRAYEQYF	TGTGCCAGCGGTGACCCCGATCATAGGGCCTACGAGCAGTACTTC
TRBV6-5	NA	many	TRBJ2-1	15	CASSHSSRKDNEQFF	TGTGCCAGCAGTCACTCTTCCAGGAAAGACAATGAGCAGTTCTTC
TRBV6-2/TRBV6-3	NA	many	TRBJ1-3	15	CASSYSRGSGNTIYF	TGTGCCAGCAGTTACTCCAGGGGCTCTGGAAACACCATATATTTT
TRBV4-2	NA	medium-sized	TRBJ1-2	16	CASSRNPLDSDYGYTF	TGTGCCAGCAGCCGCAACCCCCTGGACAGCGACTATGGCTACACCTTC
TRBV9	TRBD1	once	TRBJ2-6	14	CASSVGTGGNVLTF	TGTGCCAGCAGCGTTGGGACAGGGGGCAACGTCCTGACTTTC
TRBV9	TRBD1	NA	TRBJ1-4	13	CASSNRGDEKLFF	TGTGCCAGCAGCAACAGGGGTGACGAAAAACTGTTTTTT
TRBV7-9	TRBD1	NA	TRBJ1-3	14	CASSFRQGRNTIYF	TGTGCCAGCAGCTTTCGACAGGGTCGAAACACCATATATTTT
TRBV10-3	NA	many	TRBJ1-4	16	CAIRNTGSTLEEKLFF	TGTGCCATCAGAAACACAGGGTCAACGCTGGAGGAAAAACTGTTTTTT
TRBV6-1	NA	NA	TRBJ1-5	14	CASSPGQSNQPQHF	TGTGCCAGCAGCCCAGGACAGAGCAATCAGCCCCAGCATTTT
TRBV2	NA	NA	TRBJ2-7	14	CATKGEKSSYEQYF	TGTGCCACCAAGGGTGAGAAGAGCTCCTACGAGCAGTACTTC
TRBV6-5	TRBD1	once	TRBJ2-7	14	CASSRDRSFYEQYF	TGTGCCAGCAGCCGGGACAGGAGTTTCTACGAGCAGTACTTC
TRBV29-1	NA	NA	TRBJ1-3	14	CSVERGEVGNTIYF	TGCAGCGTTGAACGGGGCGAGGTTGGAAACACCATATATTTT
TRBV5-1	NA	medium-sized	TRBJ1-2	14	CASSFGEAIYGYTF	TGCGCCAGCAGCTTTGGGGAGGCGATCTATGGCTACACCTTC
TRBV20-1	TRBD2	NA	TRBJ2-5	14	CSARGLAGRETQYF	TGCAGTGCTAGGGGGCTAGCGGGGCGGGAGACCCAGTACTTC
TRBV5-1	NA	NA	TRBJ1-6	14	CASSLVARYSPLHF	TGCGCCAGCAGCTTGGTGGCCAGATATTCCCCCCTCCACTTT
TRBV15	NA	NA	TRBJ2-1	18	CATSRASSSGFHYNEQFF	TGTGCCACCAGCAGGGCATCCTCAAGTGGTTTCCATTACAATGAGCAGTTCTTC
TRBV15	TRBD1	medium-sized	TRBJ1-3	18	CATSRAWDRGLAGNTIYF	TGTGCCACCAGCAGAGCCTGGGACAGGGGTTTAGCTGGAAACACCATATATTTT
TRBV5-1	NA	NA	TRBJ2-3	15	CASSLGLIGGDTRYF	TGCGCCAGCAGCTTGGGTCTTATAGGGGGAGATACGCGGTATTTT
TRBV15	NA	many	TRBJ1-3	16	CATSQGSSDIGNTIYF	TGTGCCACCAGCCAGGGATCTAGCGACATAGGAAACACCATATATTTT
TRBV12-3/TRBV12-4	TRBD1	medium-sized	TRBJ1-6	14	CASSFSGGNSPLHF	TGTGCCAGCAGTTTTTCAGGGGGGAATTCACCCCTCCACTTT
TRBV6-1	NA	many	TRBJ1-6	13	CASLVGGNSPLHF	TGTGCCTCCCTGGTGGGGGGTAATTCACCCCTCCACTTT
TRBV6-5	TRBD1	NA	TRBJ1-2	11	CASYTGGGYTF	TGTGCCAGCTATACAGGGGGCGGCTACACCTTC
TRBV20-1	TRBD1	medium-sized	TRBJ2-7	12	CSAGGASYEQYF	TGCAGTGCAGGGGGCGCGTCCTACGAGCAGTACTTC
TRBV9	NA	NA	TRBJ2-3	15	CASSVAGEPKDTQYF	TGTGCCAGCAGCGTAGCGGGGGAACCCAAGGATACGCAGTATTTT
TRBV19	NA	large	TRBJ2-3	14	CASSIRRGADTQYF	TGTGCCAGTAGTATTCGACGGGGAGCGGATACGCAGTATTTT
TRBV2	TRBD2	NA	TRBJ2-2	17	CASRSERGGWNSGELFF	TGTGCCAGCAGATCCGAGCGGGGGGGCTGGAATAGCGGGGAGCTGTTTTTT
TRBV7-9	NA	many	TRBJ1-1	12	CASRPGQLEAFF	TGTGCCAGCAGACCTGGACAGCTTGAAGCTTTCTTT